The 23 T cell receptor beta chains given below trace back to one sample, sequenced in a study of somatic mutations in cytotoxic T cells in rheumatoid arthritis. Clones were read by immunoSEQ multiplex PCR, and TCRdb kept only the in-frame ones, dropping some. The data contain 8,500 to 11,000 clones, around 81% of them singletons. Sample: CD8+ T cells sorted from blood. The receptors originated from a woman in her forties or fifties in good health.

The chain has TRBV11-2 and TRBJ2-2; TRBD1 is a possible D gene (5 bases). Germline V gene data show CDR1 as SGHAT and CDR2 as FQNNGV. The CDR3 consists of 15 residues. V lost 1 base to trimming and J lost 7 bases, with 13 bases between them. CDR3 DNA: TGTGCCAGCAGCTTAGCTCCGGTAGGGGTCGGGGAGCTGTTTTTT. Amino acid sequence: CASSLAPVGVGELFF.

This clone has more than one count but fewer than ten. The chain combines TRBV4-3 with TRBJ1-1, with no clear D. Germline CDR1 LGHNA, CDR2 YSLEER. This CDR3 contains 13 residues. Trimming shortened V by 0 bases and J by 4 bases, and 6 bases separated the two germline ends. The CDR3 reads CASSQDLSTEAFF. The CDR3 nucleotides read TGCGCCAGCAGCCAAGATCTTAGCACTGAAGCTTTCTTT.

The chain uses TRBV6-5 and TRBJ1-2; TRBD1 agrees at 7 bases. Germline lookup yields CDR1 MNHEY and CDR2 SVGAGI. The CDR3 spans 15 residues. V lost 7 bases to trimming and J lost 4 bases; unmatched junction nucleotides: 12. For the CDR3, the DNA is TGTGCCAGCACCCAAGGAGAGGGGGCCGGCTATGGCTACACCTTC. This sequence encodes CASTQGEGAGYGYTF.

The chain joins TRBV9 to TRBJ2-1; D is possibly TRBD2 (5 bases). CDR1 and CDR2 (germline): SGDLS, YYNGEE. There are 12 residues in the CDR3. Trimming shortened V by 4 bases and J by 10 bases, and 12 bases separated the two germline ends. DNA for the CDR3: TGTGCCAGCAGCCCGCGGGCGGGCGAGCAGTTCTTC. It translates to CASSPRAGEQFF.

CDR3 residues: CASSVALQGTNEQFF. For the CDR3, the DNA is TGTGCCAGCAGCGTAGCTCTACAGGGTACCAATGAGCAGTTCTTC. The chain carries TRBV9 and TRBJ2-1, with a possible D match to TRBD1 (6 bases). Trimming took 0 bases from V and 6 from J, leaving 13 bases between them. This CDR3 comprises 15 residues. Germline loops: CDR1 SGDLS, CDR2 YYNGEE.

This clone occurred a few times. The chain couples TRBV5-6 to TRBJ1-3; D remains ambiguous. V lost 2 bases, J lost 3 bases, and 6 bases lay in between. CDR1 and CDR2 from the germline V gene are SGHDT and YYEEEE. The CDR3 runs 13 residues. The chain's CDR3 is CASSFGGGNTIYF. CDR3 DNA: TGTGCCAGCAGCTTTGGCGGTGGAAACACCATATATTTT.

This clone appeared once. The V gene is TRBV5-4, the J gene TRBJ2-7, with TRBD1 matching over 10 bases. Trimming at V came to 3 bases and at J to 3 bases, leaving 6 bases not matched to a gene. CDR3 length equals 15 residues. Germline lookup yields CDR1 SGHNT and CDR2 YYREEE (reference sequence). CDR3 amino acids: CASSSTGTGVYEQYF. Written as DNA, the CDR3 is TGTGCCAGCAGCTCAACCGGGACAGGGGTCTACGAGCAGTACTTC.

J is TRBJ2-3 and V is TRBV4-3; 9 nucleotides match TRBD1. J was trimmed by 2 bases and V by 2 bases; bases with no gene match: 8. The CDR3 covers 17 residues. The V gene's germline CDR1 is LGHNA and CDR2 YSLEER. The CDR3 spells CASSQWTGAKFTDTQYF. CDR3 sequence (DNA): TGCGCCAGCAGCCAATGGACAGGGGCGAAATTCACAGATACGCAGTATTTT.

The chain employs TRBV7-9 and TRBJ2-1; 8 nucleotides align to TRBD2. The CDR3 extends over 13 amino acids. Germline-derived CDR1 and CDR2 are SEHNR and FQNEAQ (reference sequence). With V trimmed by 10 bases and J by 7 bases, 9 bases remained unmatched. The CDR3 loop is CATPTSAHNEQFF. The CDR3 DNA reads TGTGCCACTCCGACTAGCGCCCATAATGAGCAGTTCTTC.

The gene calls are TRBV4-3 and TRBJ1-6; 11 bases align to TRBD1. The CDR3 has 19 residues. Looked up from germline, CDR1 is LGHNA and CDR2 is YSLEER. The V and J ends lost 2 bases and 7 bases, in that order; junction bases with no gene match: 13. This CDR3 is CASSQRTGTGGRRNSPLHF. CDR3 bases: TGCGCCAGCAGCCAAAGGACCGGGACAGGGGGGCGCCGGAATTCACCCCTCCACTTT.

The V gene is TRBV19, the J gene TRBJ2-7; 8 bases are a match to TRBD1. V lost 5 bases to trimming and J lost 2 bases; unmatched junction nucleotides: 8. Germline V gives CDR1 LNHDA, CDR2 SQIVND (reference sequence). The CDR3 loop spans 15 amino acids. DNA for the CDR3: TGTGCCAGTAGTCCCTACAGACAGGGGACCTACGAGCAGTACTTC. Translating it yields CASSPYRQGTYEQYF.

CDR3 coding DNA: TGTGCCAGCAGCTTGGGGCAGGTTGAAGCTTTCTTT. Translation gives CASSLGQVEAFF. The chain recombines TRBV5-4 with TRBJ1-1; D call uncertain. The CDR3 extends over 12 amino acids. V was clipped by 0 bases and J by 7 bases, with 7 bases between them. Per germline, CDR1 SGHNT and CDR2 YYREEE (reference sequence). Variable domain in full (rest from reference TRBV5-4 and TRBJ1-1): ETGVTQSPTHLIKTRGQQVTLRCSSQSGHNTVSWYQQALGQGPQFIFQYYREEENGRGNFPPRFSGLQFPNYSSELNVNALELDDSALYLCASSLGQVEAFFGQGTRLTVV.

The V and J genes are TRBV6-4 and TRBJ2-3, with 12 bases that match TRBD2. The CDR3 runs 15 residues. Germline V gene data show CDR1 as MRHNA and CDR2 as SNTAGT. V lost 4 bases to trimming and J lost 1 base; unmatched junction nucleotides: 0. The CDR3 DNA reads TGTGCCAGCAGTGGGACTAGCGGGGGCACAGATACGCAGTATTTT. This codes for CASSGTSGGTDTQYF.

This rearrangement joins TRBV29-1 to TRBJ2-3, with a possible D match to TRBD1 (5 bases). Germline CDR1 SQVTM, CDR2 ANQGSEA. The CDR3 spans 16 residues. Trimming shortened V by 1 base and J by 4 bases, and 18 bases separated the two germline ends. CDR3 loop: CSVEVNQGVLSDTQYF. The CDR3 coding sequence is TGCAGCGTTGAAGTCAATCAGGGTGTCCTCTCAGATACGCAGTATTTT.

The chain links TRBV28 to TRBJ2-1, with 11 positions matching TRBD2. Per germline, CDR1 MDHEN and CDR2 SYDVKM. J was trimmed by 3 bases and V by 8 bases; bases with no gene match: 9. This CDR3 spans 16 amino acids. Here the CDR3 reads CASGQGTSGVYNEQFF. CDR3 nucleotides: TGTGCCAGCGGCCAAGGGACTAGCGGAGTCTACAATGAGCAGTTCTTC.

The chain's CDR3 is CASRSGLNTEAFF. CDR3 DNA sequence: TGTGCCAGCAGATCGGGATTGAACACTGAAGCTTTCTTT. This sequence joins TRBV27 and TRBJ1-1; D is undetermined. V dropped 6 bases and J dropped 0 bases, with 8 bases sitting between them. Germline-derived CDR1 and CDR2 are MNHEY and SMNVEV (reference sequence). The CDR3 runs to 13 residues.

This clone was seen a single time. V and J are TRBV5-1 and TRBJ2-1; D might be TRBD1 (5 bases). V lost 4 bases, J lost 6 bases, and 11 bases lay in between. Per germline, CDR1 SGHRS and CDR2 YFSETQ. The CDR3 runs 13 residues. CDR3: CASSLTGVNEQFF. The CDR3, as DNA: TGCGCCAGCAGCCTTACAGGCGTCAATGAGCAGTTCTTC.

This clone was counted a single time. This chain links TRBV7-2 with TRBJ2-7; the match to TRBD1 covers 10 bases. The CDR3 spans 14 residues. The germline V gene encodes CDR1 SGHTA and CDR2 FQGNSA. After removal of 5 bases from V and 2 bases from J, the junction contained 3 bases not matched to a gene. CDR3 in amino acids: CASSQTGGPYEQYF. For the CDR3, the DNA is TGTGCCAGCAGCCAGACAGGGGGCCCCTACGAGCAGTACTTC. The variable domain in full, completed from reference TRBV7-2 and TRBJ2-7, reads GAGVSQSPSNKVTEKGKDVELRCDPISGHTALYWYRQSLGQGLEFLIYFQGNSAPDKSGLPSDRFSAERTGGSVSTLTIQRTQQEDSAVYLCASSQTGGPYEQYFGPGTRLTVT.

This sequence joins TRBV27 and TRBJ1-5; D remains ambiguous. Trimming left V 6 bases short and J 5 bases short, with 14 bases between. The CDR3 contains 14 residues. The germline gives CDR1 MNHEY, CDR2 SMNVEV (reference sequence). The CDR3 region has the DNA TGTGCCAGCAGCACATCTTGGGGAGATCAGCCCCAGCATTTT. Translated: CASSTSWGDQPQHF.

This chain connects TRBV4-1 to TRBJ1-6; no definite D call. V lost 0 bases to trimming and J lost 13 bases, with 7 bases between them. Germline V lookup: CDR1 MGHRA, CDR2 YSYEKL. The CDR3 has 12 residues. The CDR3 sequence: CASSQEAGPLHF. The DNA of the CDR3 is TGCGCCAGCAGCCAAGAGGCGGGCCCCCTCCACTTT.

CDR3 DNA sequence: TGTGCCAGCAGCAGGGACAGTCGCGAGCAGTACTTC. Translation: CASSRDSREQYF. J is TRBJ2-7 and V is TRBV6-1; 7 bases are shared with TRBD1. The V gene end was trimmed by 6 bases and the J gene end by 6 bases; junction bases not matched to a gene: 5. The CDR3 is made up of 12 amino acids. CDR1 MNHNS and CDR2 SASEGT come from the germline V gene.

The J gene is TRBJ2-7, the V gene TRBV28; 7 bases fit TRBD1. This CDR3 is built from 14 residues. Per germline, CDR1 MDHEN and CDR2 SYDVKM. V trimming: 2 bases; J trimming: 2 bases; junction bases outside the gene matches: 3. DNA of the CDR3: TGTGCCAGCAGTTTAGAGGGGGCCACCTACGAGCAGTACTTC. It is translated as CASSLEGATYEQYF.

The count of this clone is one. The genes are TRBV18 and TRBJ2-7; D is uncertain. V was pared by 3 bases and J by 0 bases, with 12 bases between. The CDR3 loop spans 15 amino acids. The germline V gene encodes CDR1 KGHSH and CDR2 LQKENI. The CDR3 sequence is CASSPPGPSSYEQYF. In nucleotides, the CDR3 is TGTGCCAGCTCACCCCCGGGTCCCAGCTCCTACGAGCAGTACTTC.